This T cell receptor beta chain stems from a study of T cells after yellow fever vaccination (dated by TCRdb to about 2019). Background on the whole study: Libraries from fractions with low cell numbers were prepared with the SMART-Seq v4 Ultra Low Input RNA kit. Blood was drawn at multiple timepoints before and after primary and secondary immunization, with bulk PBMC replicates and cell subsets isolated. To track T-cell clones before and after primary and booster YFV17D yellow fever vaccination, bulk TCR alpha and beta repertoires were sequenced longitudinally. The cohort comprised two healthy male donors, one aged 18 to 30 and one aged 30 to 40 years. On the study overall, not on this receptor specifically: Computational filtering was required because FACS-sorted repertoires could contain abundant contaminating clonotypes from the bulk population. The secondary T-cell response was weaker than the primary response but faster, peaking on day 5 instead of day 15. Only a couple of donors were included in the study, so the extent to which the findings can be generalized is limited. A small fraction of clonotypes appeared in both the CD4 and CD8 compartments, likely as a result of convergent recombination. After the booster, most clones that had expanded after primary vaccination were detected again (around 97% of CD4 and over 75% of CD8), suggesting broad maintenance of memory.

This clonotype was observed many times. There is no known antigen for this receptor. Per-base qualities were not stored, and no clone one base away is much larger. TCR cDNA was made using 5'RACE template switching, a step that added a universal primer site and unique molecular identifiers. Priming for cDNA synthesis came from both the TCR alpha and TCR beta constant segments. Two PCR steps were used to amplify libraries, with sample barcodes and sequencing adapters being added in the second step. Sequencing of libraries was performed on Illumina HiSeq 2500 (2x100 bp) or NovaSeq (2x150 bp). Per the original workflow: MIGEC handled demultiplexing of reads and collapsing into UMI consensus sequences, while MiXCR performed V(D)J alignment. Using edgeR on replicate PBMC samples, clonotypes were called vaccine-responding if FDR was below 0.01 and the log2 fold change was above 5 up to day 15. Bulk clonotypes were assigned CD4 or CD8 identity according to which sequenced CD4 or CD8 repertoire held them at higher abundance. The public reads were quality trimmed at Q25 with fastp and then assembled into clones with MiXCR by TCRdb, keeping productive beta chains. Each entry merges the rows of one CDR3 protein and shows their most common DNA and genes. These V and J calls derive from TCRdb rather than the authors' analysis. In all, the sample holds hundreds of thousands of distinct CDR3 sequences, and less than 20% of those were seen once. The top ten hold 13% to 15% of the sample.

The label giving this sample's treatment or condition can be read as: live attenuated yellow fever vaccine strain. At each blood-draw timepoint, two biological replicates of bulk PBMCs were obtained. A standard Ficoll-Paque protocol was used to isolate PBMCs from peripheral blood. TriZol was used to extract RNA from bulk PBMCs, CD4 and CD8 fractions, and dextramer-positive and dextramer-negative fractions. The source was PBMCs, collected 15 days after the yellow fever booster vaccination. This TCR was sampled from a man aged 25 to 40 who received the YFV17D yellow fever vaccine.

The CDR3 region: CSVDGSGTSYEQYF. The nucleotide sequence is TGCAGCGTTGACGGAAGCGGGACCTCCTACGAGCAGTACTTC. The receptor chain draws on TRBV29-1 and TRBJ2-7; 7 central nucleotides agree with TRBD2. Sequences SQVTM (CDR1) and ANQGSEA (CDR2) are obtained from the germline V gene. The CDR3 holds 14 amino acids from the cysteine to the phenylalanine. The kept DNA is CDR3 alone, 42 bases in frame from the first base. V is cut back by 3 bases and J by 0 bases, with 5 bases in the junction unmatched.